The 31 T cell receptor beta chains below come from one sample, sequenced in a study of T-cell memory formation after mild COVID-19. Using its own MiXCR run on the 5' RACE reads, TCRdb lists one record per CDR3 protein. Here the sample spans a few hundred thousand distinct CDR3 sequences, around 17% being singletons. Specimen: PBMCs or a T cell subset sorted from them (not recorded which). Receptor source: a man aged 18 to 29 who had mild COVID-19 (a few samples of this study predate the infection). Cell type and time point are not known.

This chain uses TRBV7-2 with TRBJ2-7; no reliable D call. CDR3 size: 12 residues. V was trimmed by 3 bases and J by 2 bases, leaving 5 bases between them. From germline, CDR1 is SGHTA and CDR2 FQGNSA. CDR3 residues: CASSFVPYEQYF. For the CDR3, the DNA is TGTGCCAGCAGCTTTGTCCCCTACGAGCAGTACTTC.

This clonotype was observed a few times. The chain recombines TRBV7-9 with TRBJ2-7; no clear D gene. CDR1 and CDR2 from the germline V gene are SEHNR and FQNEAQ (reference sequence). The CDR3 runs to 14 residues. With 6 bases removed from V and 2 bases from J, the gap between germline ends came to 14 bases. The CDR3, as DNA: TGTGCCAGCAGTCTATCTGATATAACCTACGAGCAGTACTTC. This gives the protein CASSLSDITYEQYF.

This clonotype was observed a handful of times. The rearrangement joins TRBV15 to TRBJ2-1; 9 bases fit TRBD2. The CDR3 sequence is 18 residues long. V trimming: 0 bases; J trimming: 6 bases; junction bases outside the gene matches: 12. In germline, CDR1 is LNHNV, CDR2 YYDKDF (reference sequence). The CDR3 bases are TGTGCCACCAGCAGAGATGAGCGGGGGGCGGGCATAGGCAATGAGCAGTTCTTC. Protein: CATSRDERGAGIGNEQFF.

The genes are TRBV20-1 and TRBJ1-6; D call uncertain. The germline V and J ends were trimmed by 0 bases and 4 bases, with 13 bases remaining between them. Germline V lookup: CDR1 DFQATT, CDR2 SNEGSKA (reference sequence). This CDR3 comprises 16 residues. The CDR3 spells CSARDTFPTYNSPLHF. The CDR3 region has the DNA TGCAGTGCTAGAGATACGTTTCCCACTTATAATTCACCCCTCCACTTT.

The CDR3 here is CSARLAGGPEQYV. The CDR3 bases are TGCAGTGCCAGACTAGCGGGGGGGCCCGAGCAGTACGTC. V gene TRBV20-1 combines with J gene TRBJ2-7, with 14 bases fitting TRBD2. V lost 6 bases, J lost 6 bases, and 4 bases stayed unmatched. CDR1 and CDR2 from the germline V gene are DFQATT and SNEGSKA (reference sequence). The CDR3 is 13 residues long.

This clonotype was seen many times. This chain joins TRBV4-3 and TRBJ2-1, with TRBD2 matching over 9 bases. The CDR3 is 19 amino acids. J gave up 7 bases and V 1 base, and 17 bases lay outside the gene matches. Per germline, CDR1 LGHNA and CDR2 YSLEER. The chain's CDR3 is CASSQVRLSGGPHRNEQFF. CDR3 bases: TGCGCCAGCAGCCAAGTTCGACTAAGCGGGGGGCCCCACCGAAATGAGCAGTTCTTC.

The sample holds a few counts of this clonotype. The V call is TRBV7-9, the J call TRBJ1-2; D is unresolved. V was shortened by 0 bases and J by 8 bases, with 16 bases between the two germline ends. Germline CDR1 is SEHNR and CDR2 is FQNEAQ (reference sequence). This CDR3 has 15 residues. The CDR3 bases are TGTGCCAGCAGCTTAGCGAGTGGAGGGAGCAGGGGCTACACCTTC. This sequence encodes CASSLASGGSRGYTF.

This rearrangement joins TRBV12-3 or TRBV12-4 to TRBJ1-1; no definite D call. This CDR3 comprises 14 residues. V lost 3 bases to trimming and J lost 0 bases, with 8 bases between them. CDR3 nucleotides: TGTGCCAGCAGTTTTGGGTGGGTGAACACTGAAGCTTTCTTT. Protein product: CASSFGWVNTEAFF.

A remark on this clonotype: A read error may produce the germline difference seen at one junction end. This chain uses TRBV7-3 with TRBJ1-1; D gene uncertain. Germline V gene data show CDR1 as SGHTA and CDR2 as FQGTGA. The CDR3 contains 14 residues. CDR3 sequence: CASSLTSDGLGWVF. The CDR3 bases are TGTGCCAGCAGCTTAACGTCGGACGGTCTTGGGTGGGTCTTT.

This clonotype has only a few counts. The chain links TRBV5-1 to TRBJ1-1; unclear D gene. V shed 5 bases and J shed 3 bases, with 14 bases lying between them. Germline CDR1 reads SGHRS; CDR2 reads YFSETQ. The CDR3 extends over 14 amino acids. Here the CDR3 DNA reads TGCGCCAGCAGTCAACTACCTAGGGACACTGAAGCTTTCTTT. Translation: CASSQLPRDTEAFF.

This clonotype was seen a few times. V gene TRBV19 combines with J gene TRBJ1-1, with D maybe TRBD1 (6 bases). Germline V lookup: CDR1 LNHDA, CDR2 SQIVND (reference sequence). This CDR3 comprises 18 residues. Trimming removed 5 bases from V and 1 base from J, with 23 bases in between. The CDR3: CASSGSYRDTRGNTEAFF. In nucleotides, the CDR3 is TGTGCCAGTAGTGGGTCCTACCGGGACACCCGGGGGAACACTGAAGCTTTCTTT.

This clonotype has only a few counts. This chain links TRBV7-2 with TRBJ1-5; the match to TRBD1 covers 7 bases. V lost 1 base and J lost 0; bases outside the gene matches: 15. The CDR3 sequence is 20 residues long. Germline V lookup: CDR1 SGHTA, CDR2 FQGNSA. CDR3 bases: TGTGCCAGCAGCTTAGAAGTTCTACAGGGGAGAGGTTTTAGCAATCAGCCCCAGCATTTT. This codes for CASSLEVLQGRGFSNQPQHF. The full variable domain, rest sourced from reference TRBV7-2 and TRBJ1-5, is GAGVSQSPSNKVTEKGKDVELRCDPISGHTALYWYRQSLGQGLEFLIYFQGNSAPDKSGLPSDRFSAERTGGSVSTLTIQRTQQEDSAVYLCASSLEVLQGRGFSNQPQHFGDGTRLSIL.

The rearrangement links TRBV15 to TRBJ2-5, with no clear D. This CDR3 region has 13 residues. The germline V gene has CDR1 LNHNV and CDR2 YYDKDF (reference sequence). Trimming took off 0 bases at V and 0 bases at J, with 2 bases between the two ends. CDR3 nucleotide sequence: TGTGCCACCAGCAGAGACAACCAAGAGACCCAGTACTTC. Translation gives CATSRDNQETQYF. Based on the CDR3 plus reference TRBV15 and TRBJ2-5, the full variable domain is DAMVIQNPRYQVTQFGKPVTLSCSQTLNHNVMYWYQQKSSQAPKLLFHYYDKDFNNEADTPDNFQSRRPNTSFCFLDIRSPGLGDTAMYLCATSRDNQETQYFGPGTRLLVL.

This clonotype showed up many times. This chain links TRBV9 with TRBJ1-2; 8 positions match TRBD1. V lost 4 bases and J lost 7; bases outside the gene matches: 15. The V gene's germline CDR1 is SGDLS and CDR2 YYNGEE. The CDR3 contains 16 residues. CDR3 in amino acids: CASSRGQEGIRSGYTF. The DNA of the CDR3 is TGTGCCAGCAGCCGGGGACAGGAGGGTATAAGGTCTGGCTACACCTTC.

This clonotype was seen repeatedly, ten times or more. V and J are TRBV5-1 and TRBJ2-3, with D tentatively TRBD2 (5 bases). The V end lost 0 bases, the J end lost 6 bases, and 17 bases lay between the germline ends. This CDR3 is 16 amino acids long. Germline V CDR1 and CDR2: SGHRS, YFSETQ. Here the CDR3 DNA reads TGCGCCAGCAGCTTGGCCTCCGCGGGTCAGCAGGATACGCAGTATTTT. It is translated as CASSLASAGQQDTQYF.

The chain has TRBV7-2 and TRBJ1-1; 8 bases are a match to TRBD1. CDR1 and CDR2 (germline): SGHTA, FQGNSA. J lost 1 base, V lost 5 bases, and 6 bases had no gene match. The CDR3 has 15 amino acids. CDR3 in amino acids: CASSDMGTGNTEAFF. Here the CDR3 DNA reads TGTGCCAGCAGCGACATGGGGACAGGGAACACTGAAGCTTTCTTT.

The CDR3 sequence is CASSQDISGSEQFF. As DNA, the CDR3 is TGCGCCAGCAGCCAAGACATTTCGGGGTCCGAGCAGTTCTTC. V gene TRBV4-3 combines with J gene TRBJ2-1, with a weak D call TRBD2 (5 bases). The germline V and J ends were trimmed by 0 bases and 10 bases, with 13 bases remaining between them. This CDR3 region has 14 residues. Germline loops: CDR1 LGHNA, CDR2 YSLEER.

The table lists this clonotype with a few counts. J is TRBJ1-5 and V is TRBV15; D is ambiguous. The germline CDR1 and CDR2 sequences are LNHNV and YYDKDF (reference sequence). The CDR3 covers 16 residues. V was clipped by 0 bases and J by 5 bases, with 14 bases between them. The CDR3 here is CATSRDLSGIHQPQHF. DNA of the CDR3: TGTGCCACCAGCAGAGATCTCTCGGGAATACATCAGCCCCAGCATTTT.

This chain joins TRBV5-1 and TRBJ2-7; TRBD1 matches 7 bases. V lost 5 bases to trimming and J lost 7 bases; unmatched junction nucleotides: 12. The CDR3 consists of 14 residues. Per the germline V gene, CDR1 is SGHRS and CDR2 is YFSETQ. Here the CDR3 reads CASSGGTDEREQYF. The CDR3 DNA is TGCGCCAGCAGTGGTGGGACAGACGAAAGGGAGCAGTACTTC.

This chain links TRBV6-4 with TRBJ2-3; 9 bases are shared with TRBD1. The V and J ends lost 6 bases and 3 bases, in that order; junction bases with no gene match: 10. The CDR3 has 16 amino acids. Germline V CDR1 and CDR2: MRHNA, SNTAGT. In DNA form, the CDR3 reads TGTGCCAGCAGCACCGGGACAGGGATGGCTACAGATACGCAGTATTTT. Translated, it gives CASSTGTGMATDTQYF.

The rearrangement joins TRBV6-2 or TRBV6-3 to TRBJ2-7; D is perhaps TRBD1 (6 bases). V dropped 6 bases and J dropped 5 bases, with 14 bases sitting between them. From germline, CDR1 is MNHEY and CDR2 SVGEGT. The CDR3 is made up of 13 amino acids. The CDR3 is CASSLNRADEQYV. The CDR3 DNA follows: TGTGCCAGCAGCCTTAACAGGGCGGACGAGCAGTACGTC.

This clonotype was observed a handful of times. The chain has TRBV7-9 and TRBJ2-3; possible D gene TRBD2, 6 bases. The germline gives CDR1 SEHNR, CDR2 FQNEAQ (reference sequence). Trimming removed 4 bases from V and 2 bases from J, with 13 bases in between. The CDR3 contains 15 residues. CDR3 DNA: TGTGCCAGCAGCTCCCCGGGACTCTACACAGATACGCAGTATTTT. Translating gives CASSSPGLYTDTQYF.

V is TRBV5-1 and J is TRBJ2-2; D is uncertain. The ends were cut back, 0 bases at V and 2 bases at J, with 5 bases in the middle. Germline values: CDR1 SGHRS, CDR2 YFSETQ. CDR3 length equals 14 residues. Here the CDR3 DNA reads TGCGCCAGCAGCTTGGAGCTAAACACCGGGGAGCTGTTTTTT. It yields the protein CASSLELNTGELFF.

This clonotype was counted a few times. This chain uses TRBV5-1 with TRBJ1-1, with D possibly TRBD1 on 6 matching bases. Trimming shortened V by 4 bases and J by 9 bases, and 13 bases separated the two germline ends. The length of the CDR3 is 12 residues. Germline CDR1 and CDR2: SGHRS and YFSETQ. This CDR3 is CASSPLQGKAFF. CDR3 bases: TGCGCCAGCAGCCCTCTTCAGGGGAAAGCTTTCTTT.

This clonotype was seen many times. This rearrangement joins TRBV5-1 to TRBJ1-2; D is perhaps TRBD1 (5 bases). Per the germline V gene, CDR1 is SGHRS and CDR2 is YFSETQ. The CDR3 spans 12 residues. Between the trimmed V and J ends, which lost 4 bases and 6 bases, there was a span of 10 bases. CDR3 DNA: TGCGCCAGCAGCCGGGACGGCAATGGCTACACCTTC. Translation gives CASSRDGNGYTF.

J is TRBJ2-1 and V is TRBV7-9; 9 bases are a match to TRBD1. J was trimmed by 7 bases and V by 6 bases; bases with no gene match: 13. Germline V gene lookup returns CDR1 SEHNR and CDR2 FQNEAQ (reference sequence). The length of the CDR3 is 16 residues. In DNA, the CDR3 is TGTGCCAGCAGTCGAACCGACCGGGACAGGGTGAATGAGCAGTTCTTC. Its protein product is CASSRTDRDRVNEQFF.

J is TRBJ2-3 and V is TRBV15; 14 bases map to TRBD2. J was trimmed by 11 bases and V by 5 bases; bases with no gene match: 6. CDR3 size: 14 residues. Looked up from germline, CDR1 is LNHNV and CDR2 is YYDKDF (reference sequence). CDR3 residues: CATSGGLAGERQYF. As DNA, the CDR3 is TGTGCCACCAGCGGGGGACTAGCGGGGGAGCGGCAGTATTTT.

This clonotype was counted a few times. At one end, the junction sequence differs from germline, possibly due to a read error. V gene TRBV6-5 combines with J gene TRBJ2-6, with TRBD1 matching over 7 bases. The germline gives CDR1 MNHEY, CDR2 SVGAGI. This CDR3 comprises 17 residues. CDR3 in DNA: TGTGCCAGCAGTAAAGGGGACAGACCCTCTGGTGCCAACGTCCTGACTTTC. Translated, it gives CASSKGDRPSGANVLTF.

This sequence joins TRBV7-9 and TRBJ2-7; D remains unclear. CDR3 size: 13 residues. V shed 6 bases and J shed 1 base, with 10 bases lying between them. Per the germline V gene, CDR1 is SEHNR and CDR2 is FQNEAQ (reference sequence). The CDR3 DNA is TGTGCCAGCAGTCAACCGGAATCCTACGAGCAGTACGTC. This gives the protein CASSQPESYEQYV.

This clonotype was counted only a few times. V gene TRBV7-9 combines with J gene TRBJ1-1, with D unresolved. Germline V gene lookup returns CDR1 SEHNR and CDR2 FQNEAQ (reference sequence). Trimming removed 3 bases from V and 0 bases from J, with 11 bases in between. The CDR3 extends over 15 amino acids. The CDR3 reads CASSFGYSVNTEAFF. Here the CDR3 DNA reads TGTGCCAGCAGCTTTGGATACAGCGTGAACACTGAAGCTTTCTTT.

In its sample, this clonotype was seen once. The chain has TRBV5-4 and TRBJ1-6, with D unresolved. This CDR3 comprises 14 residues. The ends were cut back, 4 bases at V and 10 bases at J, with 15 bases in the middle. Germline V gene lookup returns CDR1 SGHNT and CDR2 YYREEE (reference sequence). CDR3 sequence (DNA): TGTGCCAGCAGCGCGGATTCGGCTCACTCACCCCTCCACTTT. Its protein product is CASSADSAHSPLHF.